Listed here is a single T cell receptor beta chain. Its cognate antigen is unknown. This CDR3 is 13 amino acids long. Germline loops: CDR1 SGHTA, CDR2 FQGTGA. Trimming at V came to 4 bases and at J to 2 bases, leaving 2 bases not matched to a gene. Healthy Caucasians were all of the donors. This sample is part of a study of identical twins. Study findings and constraints: Memory repertoires lacked the insertion deficit that abundant cord blood beta clonotypes showed.

Template switching added a universal primer site, and cDNA bore unique molecular identifiers. TCRdb re-derived calls from the 5' RACE reads in MiXCR, one entry per CDR3 protein. The sample has approximately 700,000 distinct CDR3 sequences, 6% to 6.5% seen once. The source of this sequence is a young man in good health. The chain links TRBV7-3 to TRBJ2-7, with 7 bases matching TRBD1. Sequenced material: naive T cells sorted from blood. The CDR3 sequence is CASSSGQTYEQYF. The CDR3 nucleotides are TGTGCCAGCAGCTCGGGACAGACCTACGAGCAGTACTTC.